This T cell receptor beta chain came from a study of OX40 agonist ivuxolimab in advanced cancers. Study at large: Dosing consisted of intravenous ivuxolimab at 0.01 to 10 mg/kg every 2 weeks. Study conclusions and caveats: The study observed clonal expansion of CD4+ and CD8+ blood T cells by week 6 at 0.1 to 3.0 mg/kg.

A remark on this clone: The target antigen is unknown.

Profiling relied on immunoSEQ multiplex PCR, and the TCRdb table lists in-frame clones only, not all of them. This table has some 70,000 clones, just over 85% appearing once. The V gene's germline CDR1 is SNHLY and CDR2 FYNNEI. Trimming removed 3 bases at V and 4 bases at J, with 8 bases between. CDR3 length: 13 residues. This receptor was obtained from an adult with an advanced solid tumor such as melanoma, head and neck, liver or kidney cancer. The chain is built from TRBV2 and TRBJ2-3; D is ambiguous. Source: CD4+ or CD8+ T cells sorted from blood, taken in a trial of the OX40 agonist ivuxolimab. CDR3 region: CASSDLVSDTQYF. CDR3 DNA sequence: TGTGCCAGCAGTGATCTAGTCTCAGATACGCAGTATTTT.